What follows are 24 T cell receptor beta chains derived from one specimen sequenced in a study of PD-1 blockade in classical Hodgkin lymphoma (dated by TCRdb to about 2020). The method behind the library was the immunoSEQ multiplex PCR assay. The source is immuneACCESS, and TCRdb retained only in-frame sequences with V and J called. Part of the clones is not carried over; for the studies checked, unresolved V genes explain less than half of this, and the remainder is unexplained. The sample data list about 7,700 clones, and 86% of these were observed just once. The ten largest clonotypes hold around 1.8% of the sample. This specimen's time point label, per the study, means: cycle 1 day 1 (C1D1), immediately before nivolumab initiation. All trial patients had relapsed after autologous stem cell transplantation, with cohorts A, B and C differing in prior brentuximab vedotin exposure. Using a Miltenyi CD4+ T cell isolation kit, CD4+ T cells were purified from thawed PBMCs through magnetic negative selection.

Sequenced here: CD4+ T cells from blood, sampled at baseline. The source is a human donor with classical Hodgkin lymphoma.

The chain couples TRBV5-5 to TRBJ2-1; no clear D gene. The V gene's germline CDR1 is SGHKS and CDR2 YYEKEE (reference sequence). V was trimmed by 0 bases and J by 6 bases, leaving 13 bases between them. The CDR3 extends over 15 amino acids. CDR3 bases: TGTGCCAGCAGCTTGGGACGAGCCCTATCCAATGAGCAGTTCTTC. Translating gives CASSLGRALSNEQFF.

The genes are TRBV6-1 and TRBJ1-1; D unresolved. Looked up from germline, CDR1 is MNHNS and CDR2 is SASEGT. Trimming took off 4 bases at V and 5 bases at J, with 14 bases between the two ends. There are 14 residues in the CDR3. The CDR3 reads CASSVVPLGTEAFF. The CDR3 DNA reads as TGTGCCAGCAGTGTGGTGCCACTTGGAACTGAAGCTTTCTTT.

The chain employs TRBV10-2 and TRBJ1-5; D remains ambiguous. Germline lookup yields CDR1 WSHSY and CDR2 SAAADI. V was pared by 0 bases and J by 5 bases, with 8 bases between. The CDR3 is made up of 14 amino acids. This CDR3 is CASSESRVDQPQHF. The CDR3, as DNA: TGCGCCAGCAGTGAGTCAAGGGTTGATCAGCCCCAGCATTTT.

The chain links TRBV11-1 to TRBJ2-2; the D is unclear. CDR3 length: 14 amino acids. Germline CDR1 SGHAT, CDR2 FQDESV (reference sequence). V shed 1 base and J shed 1 base, with 4 bases lying between them. The CDR3 coding sequence is TGTGCCAGCAGCTTAGTTGGGAACACCGGGGAGCTGTTTTTT. It is translated as CASSLVGNTGELFF.

This rearrangement joins TRBV19 to TRBJ2-1; 12 bases are a match to TRBD2. The CDR3 consists of 16 residues. With 4 bases clipped from V and 8 bases from J, the junction kept 9 bases outside the gene matches. Germline lookup yields CDR1 LNHDA and CDR2 SQIVND (reference sequence). CDR3 protein: CASSKTSGSYGDEQFF. CDR3 coding DNA: TGTGCCAGTAGTAAGACTAGCGGGAGCTACGGCGATGAGCAGTTCTTC. The whole variable domain, filled in from reference TRBV19 and TRBJ2-1, reads DGGITQSPKYLFRKEGQNVTLSCEQNLNHDAMYWYRQDPGQGLRLIYYSQIVNDFQKGDIAEGYSVSREKKESFPLTVTSAQKNPTAFYLCASSKTSGSYGDEQFFGPGTRLTVL.

The V call is TRBV2, the J call TRBJ1-5, with 9 nucleotides matching TRBD1. V shed 4 bases, J shed 7 bases, and the junction held 2 bases outside the gene matches. Germline CDR1 SNHLY, CDR2 FYNNEI. The CDR3 has 13 amino acids. The CDR3 loop is CASSGTGDQPQHF. The CDR3 DNA sequence: TGTGCCAGCAGTGGGACAGGGGACCAGCCCCAGCATTTT.

This clone came up once. The chain employs TRBV27 and TRBJ1-2; 7 positions agree with TRBD1. This CDR3 contains 16 residues. V shed 5 bases and J 4 bases; nucleotides not matched to a gene: 13. The germline CDR1 and CDR2 sequences are MNHEY and SMNVEV (reference sequence). This chain's CDR3 is CASSRDRVGRLYGYTF. The CDR3 nucleotides read TGTGCCAGCAGTCGCGACAGGGTCGGCAGACTCTATGGCTACACCTTC.

The chain links TRBV13 to TRBJ2-5; the match to TRBD1 covers 9 bases. The CDR3 is 17 amino acids. V was clipped by 2 bases and J by 5 bases; unmatched bases: 12. Germline V CDR1 and CDR2: PRHDT, FYEKMQ (reference sequence). Here the CDR3 DNA reads TGTGCCAGCAGCTTAAGGTCACGGCCCGGGACAGGGGAGACCCAGTACTTC. Encoded protein: CASSLRSRPGTGETQYF.

The chain is built from TRBV7-2 and TRBJ2-1, with D hard to call. With 3 bases removed from V and 5 bases from J, the gap between germline ends came to 14 bases. The CDR3 runs 15 residues. Per germline, CDR1 SGHTA and CDR2 FQGNSA. As DNA, the CDR3 is TGTGCCAGCAGCTTCCTGGGCTTCGCAAACAATGAGCAGTTCTTC. It specifies CASSFLGFANNEQFF.

V usage is TRBV5-6 and J usage is TRBJ2-7, with D perhaps TRBD2 (5 bases). Germline loops: CDR1 SGHDT, CDR2 YYEEEE. The CDR3 is made up of 14 amino acids. Trimming took 1 base from V and 1 from J, leaving 9 bases between them. Here the CDR3 DNA reads TGTGCCAGCAGCTTGCTGGGGAGTTCCTACGAGCAGTACTTC. This sequence encodes CASSLLGSSYEQYF.

The J gene is TRBJ1-1, the V gene TRBV25-1; perhaps TRBD1 as D (6 bases). The CDR3 consists of 14 residues. Germline V lookup: CDR1 MGHDK, CDR2 SYGVNS. V lost 4 bases and J lost 1, with 10 bases in between. In nucleotides, the CDR3 is TGTGCCAGCAGTGGAGGACAGCGGAACACTGAAGCTTTCTTT. The encoded protein is CASSGGQRNTEAFF.

This chain uses TRBV4-2 with TRBJ1-1, with TRBD1 matching 10 bases. Germline V gives CDR1 LGHNA, CDR2 YNFKEQ. Trimming took 4 bases from V and 1 from J; bases not matched to a gene: 6. CDR3 length equals 16 residues. CDR3 loop: CASSPRQGAWNTEAFF. CDR3 bases: TGTGCCAGCAGCCCACGACAGGGGGCGTGGAACACTGAAGCTTTCTTT.

V is TRBV5-1 and J is TRBJ2-3; 11 bases are shared with TRBD2. CDR1 and CDR2 from the germline V gene are SGHRS and YFSETQ. V dropped 7 bases and J dropped 7; count of bases not matched to a gene: 8. The CDR3 runs to 14 residues. CDR3 amino acids: CASATSGSAHTQYF. The CDR3 DNA sequence: TGCGCCAGCGCTACTAGCGGGAGCGCGCATACGCAGTATTTT.

This sequence joins TRBV11-1 and TRBJ2-5; D gene ambiguous. Trimming shortened V by 7 bases and J by 5 bases, and 8 bases separated the two germline ends. CDR1 is SGHAT and CDR2 is FQDESV in the germline V gene (reference sequence). This CDR3 is 11 amino acids long. In nucleotides, the CDR3 is TGTGCCAGCACCCTGGGGGAGACCCAGTACTTC. It translates to CASTLGETQYF. The whole variable domain, remainder taken from reference TRBV11-1 and TRBJ2-5, is EAEVAQSPRYKITEKSQAVAFWCDPISGHATLYWYRQILGQGPELLVQFQDESVVDDSQLPKDRFSAERLKGVDSTLKIQPAELGDSAMYLCASTLGETQYFGPGTRLLVL.

This clone was seen just once. The chain links TRBV5-1 to TRBJ2-5; D gene ambiguous. Trimming took 4 bases from V and 6 from J, leaving 13 bases between them. This CDR3 has 13 residues. The germline gives CDR1 SGHRS, CDR2 YFSETQ. The CDR3 DNA reads TGCGCCAGCAGCGCCCTCCAGACCAAGACCCAGTACTTC. Residues: CASSALQTKTQYF.

V and J are TRBV19 and TRBJ2-5, with 13 bases identical to TRBD2. Looked up from germline, CDR1 is LNHDA and CDR2 is SQIVND (reference sequence). The CDR3 is made up of 16 amino acids. Losses at the gene ends were 3 bases for V and 5 bases for J; bases not matched to a gene: 6. The CDR3 is CASSIRTSGGVETQYF. The CDR3 nucleotides are TGTGCCAGTAGTATTAGGACTAGCGGGGGAGTGGAGACCCAGTACTTC.

This clone was found a few times. This chain links TRBV19 with TRBJ1-2, with 9 positions matching TRBD1. Germline CDR1 and CDR2: LNHDA and SQIVND (reference sequence). V gave up 9 bases and J gave up 3 bases; unmatched junction bases: 14. The CDR3 consists of 16 residues. DNA for the CDR3: TGTGCCAGCGCCGGGACAGGGTATGATAAATACTATGGCTACACCTTC. Translating it yields CASAGTGYDKYYGYTF.

The V gene is TRBV7-2, the J gene TRBJ2-3, with a possible D match to TRBD2 (5 bases). This CDR3 has 18 amino acids. Trimming stripped 2 bases from V and 3 bases from J, with 21 bases between. Germline CDR1 reads SGHTA; CDR2 reads FQGNSA. The CDR3 DNA sequence: TGTGCCAGCAGCTTAAAGTTGTCGCTGGCGGGCCTGACAGATACGCAGTATTTT. Residues: CASSLKLSLAGLTDTQYF.

The chain carries TRBV15 and TRBJ1-5, with D perhaps matching TRBD1 (5 bases). The CDR3 is made up of 17 amino acids. The ends were cut back, 6 bases at V and 4 bases at J, with 22 bases in the middle. Germline CDR1 is LNHNV and CDR2 is YYDKDF (reference sequence). As DNA, the CDR3 is TGTGCCACCAGTCCTCCCTTAGGTTCAGGGTCGAATCAGCCCCAGCATTTT. Translated: CATSPPLGSGSNQPQHF.

J is TRBJ2-7 and V is TRBV28, with D unclear. CDR1 is MDHEN, CDR2 SYDVKM, per germline. V dropped 5 bases and J dropped 0 bases, with 5 bases sitting between them. The CDR3 is 12 amino acids. The CDR3 spells CASSLSSYEQYF. The CDR3 coding sequence is TGTGCCAGCAGTCTCAGCTCCTACGAGCAGTACTTC.

In its sample, this clone was seen a few times. This chain uses TRBV6-5 with TRBJ2-1; a weak D match, TRBD2 (6 bases). The CDR3 runs to 15 residues. Germline V gene data show CDR1 as MNHEY and CDR2 as SVGAGI. The V end was cut by 4 bases, the J end by 0 bases, with 10 bases between. DNA of the CDR3: TGTGCCAGCAGTTCCCTAGCGTACTCCTACAATGAGCAGTTCTTC. Amino acids: CASSSLAYSYNEQFF.

The V gene is TRBV5-1, the J gene TRBJ1-4; D remains unclear. The V end lost 2 bases, the J end lost 5 bases, and 10 bases lay between the germline ends. Germline CDR1 and CDR2: SGHRS and YFSETQ. This CDR3 is built from 14 residues. DNA for the CDR3: TGCGCCAGCAGCTTCAACAGTCAGAATGAAAAACTGTTTTTT. Translating gives CASSFNSQNEKLFF.

The genes are TRBV6-9 and TRBJ2-3; 7 bases agree with TRBD2. Trimming cost V 6 bases and J 7 bases; bases outside gene matches: 10. The CDR3 contains 14 residues. CDR1 MNHGY and CDR2 SVAAGI come from the germline V gene. CDR3 coding DNA: TGTGCCAGCAGCCCAACGGGGGGAGACAATACGCAGTATTTT. Residues: CASSPTGGDNTQYF.

The rearrangement links TRBV6-6 to TRBJ2-1; 8 bases are a match to TRBD2. J lost 9 bases, V lost 6 bases, and 10 bases had no gene match. The CDR3 consists of 14 residues. The germline V gene has CDR1 MNHNY and CDR2 SVGAGI (reference sequence). Here the CDR3 reads CASSNVGLAGEQFF. The CDR3 DNA sequence: TGTGCCAGCAGCAATGTAGGACTAGCCGGTGAGCAGTTCTTC.